Each of the 5 T cell receptor beta chains below was sequenced from the same sample in a study of patients and donors after allogeneic stem cell transplantation. TCRdb re-called the RT-PCR reads through MiXCR, storing one row per CDR3 protein. In the table there are about 57,000 distinct CDR3 sequences, 13% of which are singletons. The sample taken for sequencing was blood, either unsorted or a sorted T cell fraction (not recorded which). The receptor source for this set is a human donor who was either an allogeneic HSCT recipient or a stem cell or donor lymphocyte infusion donor (not recorded which). It is not recorded whose cells these are; they may come from a transplant donor.

V gene TRBV7-9 combines with J gene TRBJ2-3, with a tentative D call TRBD2 (5 bases). V lost 5 bases to trimming and J lost 4 bases, with 16 bases between them. Germline assignment: CDR1 SEHNR and CDR2 FQNEAQ (reference sequence). There are 15 residues in the CDR3. The CDR3 here is CASSPLGDGADTQYF. CDR3 coding DNA: TGTGCCAGCAGCCCACTCGGGGATGGGGCAGATACGCAGTATTTT.

The J gene is TRBJ2-1, the V gene TRBV9; D is unclear. Germline V gene data show CDR1 as SGDLS and CDR2 as YYNGEE. V shed 4 bases and J shed 2 bases, with 16 bases lying between them. This CDR3 has 16 amino acids. CDR3 region: CASSSPDQAPYNEQFF. The CDR3, as DNA: TGTGCCAGCAGCTCGCCGGACCAGGCCCCCTACAATGAGCAGTTCTTC. The full variable domain, in which reference TRBV9 and TRBJ2-1 provide the parts outside the CDR3, is DSGVTQTPKHLITATGQRVTLRCSPRSGDLSVYWYQQSLDQGLQFLIQYYNGEERAKGNILERFSAQQFPDLHSELNLSSLELGDSALYFCASSSPDQAPYNEQFFGPGTRLTVL.

This clonotype was observed at least ten times. The chain combines TRBV6-5 with TRBJ1-1, with 7 bases that match TRBD1. The V gene's germline CDR1 is MNHEY and CDR2 SVGAGI. The V gene end was trimmed by 6 bases and the J gene end by 4 bases; junction bases not matched to a gene: 5. The CDR3 covers 13 residues. DNA for the CDR3: TGTGCCAGCAGCCAGGGGGGGGTCACTGAAGCTTTCTTT. It translates to CASSQGGVTEAFF.

The chain couples TRBV6-5 to TRBJ2-7; a weak D match, TRBD2 (6 bases). Trimming stripped 11 bases from V and 2 bases from J, with 13 bases between. This CDR3 contains 12 residues. Germline V gives CDR1 MNHEY, CDR2 SVGAGI. The CDR3 here is CAGLWGAYEQYF. CDR3 in DNA: TGTGCCGGCTTATGGGGGGCCTACGAGCAGTACTTC.

The V and J genes are TRBV24-1 and TRBJ2-2, with D unresolved. CDR1 is KGHDR, CDR2 SFDVKD, per germline. The CDR3 has 13 amino acids. V shed 9 bases and J shed 6 bases, with 13 bases lying between them. Here the CDR3 reads CATGFFPAGELFF. In DNA, the CDR3 is TGTGCCACCGGTTTCTTCCCCGCCGGGGAGCTGTTTTTT.